This section outlines one T cell receptor beta chain sequence together with its context. Authors' processing steps: Researchers report that nucleated cell counts were estimated from reference gene primer amplification. The repertoire was sequenced with immunoSEQ multiplex PCR; TCRdb's copy has only in-frame clones and lacks some. V, J and clone size were drawn from that table, and D and trimming were deduced from the DNA. The table records 55,000 to 75,000 clones, approximately 86% of them present only once. The sample is drawn from a study of blood T cell repertoires in COVID-19. Study as a whole: COVID-19 samples from acute and convalescent phases originated in the United States, Italy and Spain. From T cells, B-cell-depleted T cells, or PBMCs came the material, which was cDNA or gDNA.

The clonotype comes from a human donor with active COVID-19. The donor label of this sample is uncertain. Sequencing was carried out using peripheral blood.

The CDR3 protein is CAISDYDSYEQYF. CDR3 coding DNA: TGTGCCATCAGTGACTACGACTCCTACGAGCAGTACTTC. The V and J genes are TRBV10-3 and TRBJ2-7; D gene uncertain. CDR1 and CDR2 (germline): ENHRY, SYGVKD. V gave up 3 bases and J gave up 0 bases, with 6 bases separating them. The CDR3 contains 13 residues.